This T cell receptor (beta chain) was sequenced in a study of T cells in Graves' hyperthyroidism and ophthalmopathy. Study-wide context: Peripheral blood was drawn at first diagnosis, prior to all treatment.

Germline V CDR1 and CDR2: DFQATT, SNEGSKA (reference sequence). This CDR3 is built from 14 residues. Trimming pared 5 bases from V and 5 bases from J, leaving 18 bases between. Study observations and caveats: Most clonotypes that expanded in the thyroid above 0.001 also showed up in blood.

From RNA transcripts, TCR beta CDR3 regions were amplified. First-round RT-PCR targeting the TCR CDR3 was performed with the HTBI primer set. Each CDR3 protein is one row after TCRdb ran MiXCR on the multiplex PCR reads. This table holds roughly 750,000 distinct CDR3 sequences, roughly 15% found once. This clonotype was counted a single time. Its antigen is as yet unknown. Stable disease denoted Graves' hyperthyroidism without ophthalmopathy progression within 18 months. Recently diagnosed hyperthyroidism of less than 2 months' duration affected patients aged 18 to 65. The material sequenced was blood. The chain has TRBV20-1 and TRBJ1-1, with a weak D call TRBD1 (6 bases). The TCR comes from a man aged 18 to 30 with Graves' hyperthyroidism. The CDR3 DNA follows: TGCAGTGCTCCACGGGACATAGGGTATACTGAAGCTTTCTTT. Translating it yields CSAPRDIGYTEAFF.